The 10 T cell receptor beta chains below were found in one sample sequenced in a study of T cells in Graves' hyperthyroidism and ophthalmopathy. The investigators amplified TCR beta CDR3 regions from RNA transcripts. Using the HTBI primer set, a first-round RT-PCR was run on the TCR CDR3. One entry per CDR3 protein results from TCRdb running MiXCR on the multiplex PCR reads. Of about 350,000 distinct CDR3 sequences listed, approximately 16% are singletons. Sequencing was carried out using blood. The receptors were gathered from an older woman with Graves' ophthalmopathy.

This clonotype was found many times. This chain uses TRBV20-1 with TRBJ1-4; D ambiguous. V lost 1 base to trimming and J lost 0 bases, with 9 bases between them. Germline CDR1 and CDR2: DFQATT and SNEGSKA (reference sequence). The CDR3 covers 15 residues. CDR3 region: CSARGQSATNEKLFF. The CDR3 DNA sequence: TGCAGTGCTAGAGGGCAGAGTGCAACTAATGAAAAACTGTTTTTT.

In this sample, this clonotype turned up many times. The chain carries TRBV6-5 and TRBJ2-1; 10 bases are a match to TRBD2. The CDR3 is 16 amino acids. The ends lost 2 bases at V and 6 bases at J; junction bases unmatched: 7. CDR1 is MNHEY and CDR2 is SVGAGI in the germline V gene. The DNA of the CDR3 is TGTGCCAGCAGTTACACCCTAGCGGGAGTAACCAATGAGCAGTTCTTC. Translation gives CASSYTLAGVTNEQFF.

V is TRBV12-3 or TRBV12-4 and J is TRBJ2-1, with 7 bases identical to TRBD2. The length of the CDR3 is 13 residues. V shed 7 bases, J shed 10 bases, and the junction held 10 bases outside the gene matches. CDR3 nucleotides: TGTGCCAGCAACATCGGACTAGTATTGGAGCAGTTCTTC. Translation gives CASNIGLVLEQFF.

V is TRBV13 and J is TRBJ2-1; 15 bases match TRBD2. Unmatched junction bases numbered 12, after V lost 4 bases and J lost 8 bases. Germline V gives CDR1 PRHDT, CDR2 FYEKMQ (reference sequence). CDR3 length: 18 residues. The CDR3 is CASSSSGTSGGWWDEQFF. The CDR3 coding sequence is TGTGCCAGCAGCTCCTCCGGGACTAGCGGGGGGTGGTGGGATGAGCAGTTCTTC.

This clonotype was seen many times. This chain joins TRBV7-9 and TRBJ1-1; a weak D match, TRBD1 (6 bases). Germline loops: CDR1 SEHNR, CDR2 FQNEAQ (reference sequence). Trimming removed 3 bases from V and 0 bases from J, with 8 bases in between. The CDR3 is made up of 14 amino acids. The CDR3 sequence: CASSLDSMNTEAFF. The CDR3 DNA is TGTGCCAGCAGCTTGGACAGTATGAACACTGAAGCTTTCTTT.

This clonotype was detected ten times or more. This sequence joins TRBV11-2 and TRBJ2-1; 7 bases agree with TRBD2. This CDR3 has 16 residues. Germline CDR1 SGHAT, CDR2 FQNNGV. V was pared by 6 bases and J by 0 bases, with 8 bases of the junction left unmatched. Here the CDR3 DNA reads TGTGCCAGCAGAGCACTAGCGTTTAGCTCCTACAATGAGCAGTTCTTC. Its protein product is CASRALAFSSYNEQFF.

At least ten counts were recorded for this clonotype. This rearrangement joins TRBV28 to TRBJ2-1; 9 bases map to TRBD2. V lost 3 bases to trimming and J lost 4 bases; unmatched junction nucleotides: 13. This CDR3 has 18 amino acids. Germline V gene data show CDR1 as MDHEN and CDR2 as SYDVKM. The chain's CDR3 is CASSFWGLGTSGYNEQFF. The CDR3 bases are TGTGCCAGCAGTTTTTGGGGGCTGGGAACTAGCGGGTACAATGAGCAGTTCTTC.

This clonotype was observed at least ten times. The chain is built from TRBV7-9 and TRBJ1-1; no definite D call. The length of the CDR3 is 13 residues. Germline V gene data show CDR1 as SEHNR and CDR2 as FQNEAQ (reference sequence). V was cut by 5 bases and J by 11 bases, with 18 bases left in between. The CDR3 protein is CASSAPRTAVAFF. In DNA form, the CDR3 reads TGTGCCAGCAGCGCACCCAGGACCGCCGTGGCTTTCTTT.

This clonotype was observed at least ten times. V usage is TRBV6-1 and J usage is TRBJ1-4; 9 positions agree with TRBD1. V shed 5 bases and J 7 bases; nucleotides not matched to a gene: 17. Germline CDR1 is MNHNS and CDR2 is SASEGT. This CDR3 spans 18 amino acids. The CDR3 DNA is TGTGCCAGCAGTTACTCCGGACAGGGGATGCGACTAACTGAAAAACTGTTTTTT. Amino acid sequence: CASSYSGQGMRLTEKLFF.

The rearrangement joins TRBV19 to TRBJ2-4; D tentatively reads TRBD1 or TRBD2 (5 bases each). The CDR3 spans 17 residues. CDR1 and CDR2 from the germline V gene are LNHDA and SQIVND (reference sequence). Deletions cut 3 bases from V and 2 bases from J, with 17 bases between. CDR3 region: CASSIRGGEATKNIQYF. As DNA, the CDR3 is TGTGCCAGTAGTATTCGTGGGGGAGAGGCTACCAAAAACATTCAGTACTTC.